Listed here are 32 T cell receptor beta chains from one sample, sequenced in a study of PD-1 blockade in classical Hodgkin lymphoma. Using immunoSEQ multiplex PCR, the repertoire was profiled, and TCRdb retains in-frame clones only, with some absent. The data contain 20,000 or so clones, around 70% of them singletons. All patients relapsed after autologous stem cell transplantation, and brentuximab vedotin exposure varied. The sample here was peripheral blood mononuclear cells (PBMCs), taken before the second cycle of nivolumab. Every receptor here comes from a human donor with classical Hodgkin lymphoma.

This rearrangement joins TRBV14 to TRBJ2-5; 8 positions match TRBD2. The V segment lost 1 base and the J segment 4 bases; nucleotides outside the gene matches: 8. Germline V gene sequence: CDR1 SGHDN, CDR2 FVKESK. This CDR3 is built from 16 residues. The CDR3 spells CASSQGIRLARETQYF. The CDR3 DNA reads TGTGCCAGCAGCCAAGGAATCCGACTAGCGAGAGAGACCCAGTACTTC.

This clone was recorded a few times. The chain links TRBV6-5 to TRBJ1-5; no clear D gene. The CDR3 loop spans 13 amino acids. Trimming cost V 0 bases and J 5 bases, with 5 bases left between them. Germline V lookup: CDR1 MNHEY, CDR2 SVGAGI. CDR3 bases: TGTGCCAGCAGTTACTCCGCACATCAGCCCCAGCATTTT. Residues: CASSYSAHQPQHF.

J is TRBJ1-5 and V is TRBV6-4; TRBD1 is a possible D gene (6 bases). The CDR3 is 12 residues long. The ends were cut back, 4 bases at V and 9 bases at J, with 10 bases in the middle. Germline V lookup: CDR1 MRHNA, CDR2 SNTAGT. The CDR3 loop is CASSAGVGPQHF. In DNA, the CDR3 is TGTGCCAGCAGTGCAGGGGTTGGGCCCCAGCATTTT.

This chain links TRBV5-4 with TRBJ2-1; D is unclear. V lost 4 bases and J 9 bases, leaving 14 bases between the germline ends. Germline V lookup: CDR1 SGHNT, CDR2 YYREEE (reference sequence). CDR3 length equals 13 residues. Written as DNA, the CDR3 is TGTGCCAGCAGCCGTACGGACCTCGGTGAGCAGTTCTTC. Its protein product is CASSRTDLGEQFF. Drawing the rest from reference TRBV5-4 and TRBJ2-1, the complete variable domain is ETGVTQSPTHLIKTRGQQVTLRCSSQSGHNTVSWYQQALGQGPQFIFQYYREEENGRGNFPPRFSGLQFPNYSSELNVNALELDDSALYLCASSRTDLGEQFFGPGTRLTVL.

The genes are TRBV27 and TRBJ2-1; no firm D call. V was clipped by 2 bases and J by 10 bases, with 12 bases between them. The CDR3 runs to 13 residues. CDR1 MNHEY and CDR2 SMNVEV come from the germline V gene (reference sequence). In DNA form, the CDR3 reads TGTGCCAGCAGTTTAGGCCCCCCAGCGGAGCAGTTCTTC. The encoded protein is CASSLGPPAEQFF.

The chain carries TRBV19 and TRBJ2-2, with 10 bases aligning to TRBD1. The V gene end was trimmed by 7 bases and the J gene end by 7 bases; junction bases not matched to a gene: 6. CDR3 length: 14 amino acids. Germline V lookup: CDR1 LNHDA, CDR2 SQIVND (reference sequence). As DNA, the CDR3 is TGTGCCAGTACTTTGGGACAGGGGAGCGGGGAGCTGTTTTTT. It encodes CASTLGQGSGELFF.

V usage is TRBV7-9 and J usage is TRBJ1-2; D not certain. This CDR3 is 16 amino acids long. Trimming removed 4 bases at V and 4 bases at J, with 19 bases between. Germline V CDR1 and CDR2: SEHNR, FQNEAQ (reference sequence). This chain's CDR3 is CASSSLNGRSVYGYTF. The CDR3, as DNA: TGTGCCAGCAGCTCTTTGAATGGGCGATCTGTCTATGGCTACACCTTC. Full variable domain (remainder filled in from reference TRBV7-9 and TRBJ1-2): DTGVSQNPRHKITKRGQNVTFRCDPISEHNRLYWYRQTLGQGPEFLTYFQNEAQLEKSRLLSDRFSAERPKGSFSTLEIQRTEQGDSAMYLCASSSLNGRSVYGYTFGSGTRLTVV.

The V gene is TRBV7-8, the J gene TRBJ2-7; no clear D. With 2 bases removed from V and 1 base from J, the gap between germline ends came to 3 bases. CDR3 size: 12 residues. CDR1 is SGHVS, CDR2 FQNEAQ, per germline. CDR3: CASSLNSYEQYF. The CDR3 coding sequence is TGTGCCAGCAGCTTAAATTCCTACGAGCAGTACTTC.

Only a few counts were recorded for this clone. This chain links TRBV18 with TRBJ1-1; the match to TRBD1 covers 11 bases. Germline CDR1 reads KGHSH; CDR2 reads LQKENI. V shed 3 bases and J 11 bases; nucleotides not matched to a gene: 11. The CDR3 has 15 amino acids. The CDR3: CASSPTLDRGREAFF. CDR3 in DNA: TGTGCCAGCTCACCCACTCTGGACAGGGGGCGAGAGGCTTTCTTT.

The chain joins TRBV5-5 to TRBJ2-6; D call uncertain. Germline V CDR1 and CDR2: SGHKS, YYEKEE (reference sequence). This CDR3 is built from 16 residues. Trimming cost V 6 bases and J 1 base, with 14 bases left between them. This chain's CDR3 is CASIISMGSGANVLTF. The CDR3 nucleotides are TGTGCCAGCATCATATCTATGGGTTCTGGGGCCAACGTCCTGACTTTC.

V is TRBV19 and J is TRBJ2-1, with 10 bases identical to TRBD2. Germline trimming cut 7 bases from V and 6 bases from J; bases unmatched to any gene: 6. CDR1 LNHDA and CDR2 SQIVND come from the germline V gene (reference sequence). The CDR3 covers 14 residues. The CDR3 reads CASTPGLAPNEQFF. The CDR3 bases are TGTGCCAGTACCCCGGGACTAGCGCCCAATGAGCAGTTCTTC. The whole variable domain, filled in from reference TRBV19 and TRBJ2-1, reads DGGITQSPKYLFRKEGQNVTLSCEQNLNHDAMYWYRQDPGQGLRLIYYSQIVNDFQKGDIAEGYSVSREKKESFPLTVTSAQKNPTAFYLCASTPGLAPNEQFFGPGTRLTVL.

The table lists this clone with a count of one. The V gene is TRBV7-2, the J gene TRBJ2-7; D might be TRBD1 (6 bases). V lost 3 bases, J lost 2 bases, and 14 bases lay in between. The CDR3 length is 15 residues. Germline V CDR1 and CDR2: SGHTA, FQGNSA. The CDR3 bases are TGTGCCAGCAGCTTCCGGGACAATGGGGCCTACGAGCAGTACTTC. Its translation: CASSFRDNGAYEQYF.

This clone has a single count. The rearrangement joins TRBV19 to TRBJ2-7; D is perhaps TRBD2 (6 bases). The CDR3 contains 14 residues. Deletions cut 3 bases from V and 5 bases from J, with 14 bases between. Germline V lookup: CDR1 LNHDA, CDR2 SQIVND (reference sequence). Here the CDR3 reads CASSIAGTGDEQYF. CDR3 coding DNA: TGTGCCAGTAGTATCGCGGGGACGGGCGACGAGCAGTACTTC. Drawing the rest from reference TRBV19 and TRBJ2-7, the complete variable domain is DGGITQSPKYLFRKEGQNVTLSCEQNLNHDAMYWYRQDPGQGLRLIYYSQIVNDFQKGDIAEGYSVSREKKESFPLTVTSAQKNPTAFYLCASSIAGTGDEQYFGPGTRLTVT.

The chain joins TRBV5-1 to TRBJ1-6; D remains ambiguous. Germline CDR1 is SGHRS and CDR2 is YFSETQ. Trimming shortened V by 3 bases and J by 12 bases, and 7 bases separated the two germline ends. The length of the CDR3 is 11 residues. In DNA, the CDR3 is TGCGCCAGCAGCTATCCAGAACCCCTCCACTTT. It encodes CASSYPEPLHF.

This clone came up once. V and J are TRBV7-9 and TRBJ2-3; 12 bases align to TRBD2. CDR3 length equals 16 residues. The V gene end was trimmed by 6 bases and the J gene end by 5 bases; junction bases not matched to a gene: 9. CDR1 and CDR2 from the germline V gene are SEHNR and FQNEAQ (reference sequence). In nucleotides, the CDR3 is TGTGCCAGCAGTTACAGTCGACTAGCGGGAGAAGATACGCAGTATTTT. Encoded protein: CASSYSRLAGEDTQYF. The variable domain in full, with the rest retrieved from reference TRBV7-9 and TRBJ2-3, is DTGVSQNPRHKITKRGQNVTFRCDPISEHNRLYWYRQTLGQGPEFLTYFQNEAQLEKSRLLSDRFSAERPKGSFSTLEIQRTEQGDSAMYLCASSYSRLAGEDTQYFGPGTRLTVL.

The chain is built from TRBV21-1 and TRBJ2-1; TRBD1 is the table's D call, not checked against the DNA. TRBV21-1 is deemed a pseudogene. This CDR3 spans 15 amino acids. CDR3: CASSKEDRADNEQFF. DNA for the CDR3: TGTGCCAGCAGCAAAGAGGACAGGGCCGACAATGAGCAGTTCTTC.

This CDR3 reads CASSGQGALTDTQYF. The CDR3 coding sequence is TGTGCCAGCAGTGGACAGGGGGCCCTCACAGATACGCAGTATTTT. V usage is TRBV6-1 and J usage is TRBJ2-3; 10 nucleotides align to TRBD1. In germline, CDR1 is MNHNS, CDR2 SASEGT. Losses at the gene ends were 4 bases for V and 2 bases for J; bases not matched to a gene: 3. The CDR3 has 15 amino acids.

This clone was observed a single time. V usage is TRBV27 and J usage is TRBJ1-2; no reliable D call. The length of the CDR3 is 11 residues. Germline CDR1 and CDR2: MNHEY and SMNVEV (reference sequence). Trimming pared 6 bases from V and 7 bases from J, leaving 9 bases between. CDR3 in DNA: TGTGCCAGCAGAGGAGACTCTGGCTACACCTTC. It yields the protein CASRGDSGYTF.

The rearrangement links TRBV13 to TRBJ2-1; 12 bases map to TRBD2. Germline V gives CDR1 PRHDT, CDR2 FYEKMQ (reference sequence). The CDR3 length is 15 residues. With 2 bases clipped from V and 10 bases from J, the junction kept 6 bases outside the gene matches. The CDR3, as DNA: TGTGCCAGCAGCTTAACTGGACTAGCGGGACCAGAGCAGTTCTTC. Translation gives CASSLTGLAGPEQFF.

The DNA for the CDR3 is TGTGCCAGCAGCCAAGATAGAATAGAGTTAATTCCAGGCTATGGCTACACCTTC. Protein sequence: CASSQDRIELIPGYGYTF. V gene TRBV14 combines with J gene TRBJ1-2, with D unclear. Germline V gene sequence: CDR1 SGHDN, CDR2 FVKESK. This CDR3 is built from 18 residues. The V gene lost 0 bases and the J gene lost 4 bases, with 21 bases spanning the gap.

The rearrangement joins TRBV6-5 to TRBJ1-6, with D tentatively TRBD1 (5 bases). Trimming removed 6 bases from V and 6 bases from J, with 12 bases in between. This CDR3 region has 14 residues. Germline lookup yields CDR1 MNHEY and CDR2 SVGAGI. The CDR3 nucleotides are TGTGCCAGCAGCCTGACAGAGAGTAATTCACCCCTCCACTTT. Its protein is CASSLTESNSPLHF.

The chain links TRBV9 to TRBJ2-1; no reliable D call. This CDR3 contains 15 residues. Germline V gene lookup returns CDR1 SGDLS and CDR2 YYNGEE. V lost 0 bases and J lost 3, with 10 bases in between. CDR3 in DNA: TGTGCCAGCAGCGTAGTTAATGAGGACTACAATGAGCAGTTCTTC. Translation: CASSVVNEDYNEQFF. Supplemented by reference TRBV9 and TRBJ2-1, the full variable domain reads DSGVTQTPKHLITATGQRVTLRCSPRSGDLSVYWYQQSLDQGLQFLIQYYNGEERAKGNILERFSAQQFPDLHSELNLSSLELGDSALYFCASSVVNEDYNEQFFGPGTRLTVL.

The table lists this clone with a few counts. The chain combines TRBV4-1 with TRBJ2-7; 9 nucleotides line up with TRBD2. The CDR3 extends over 16 amino acids. Looked up from germline, CDR1 is MGHRA and CDR2 is YSYEKL. V shed 0 bases, J shed 4 bases, and the junction held 7 bases outside the gene matches. In DNA, the CDR3 is TGCGCCAGCAGCCAAGATCTAGCGGGAAAAGTTTACGAGCAGTACTTC. This encodes CASSQDLAGKVYEQYF.

The V and J genes are TRBV27 and TRBJ1-4; 9 positions agree with TRBD1. With 5 bases clipped from V and 3 bases from J, the junction kept 19 bases outside the gene matches. Germline CDR1 reads MNHEY; CDR2 reads SMNVEV (reference sequence). The CDR3 spans 20 residues. CDR3 residues: CASSVRVAIQDRGSNEKLFF. CDR3 sequence (DNA): TGTGCCAGCAGTGTCCGAGTTGCAATCCAGGACAGGGGTTCTAATGAAAAACTGTTTTTT. Complete variable domain (other parts from reference TRBV27 and TRBJ1-4): EAQVTQNPRYLITVTGKKLTVTCSQNMNHEYMSWYRQDPGLGLRQIYYSMNVEVTDKGDVPEGYKVSRKEKRNFPLILESPSPNQTSLYFCASSVRVAIQDRGSNEKLFFGSGTQLSVL.

This rearrangement joins TRBV30 to TRBJ2-5; perhaps TRBD1 as D (5 bases). The length of the CDR3 is 14 residues. Trimming cost V 5 bases and J 5 bases, with 18 bases left between them. CDR1 GTSNPN and CDR2 SVGIG come from the germline V gene (reference sequence). In nucleotides, the CDR3 is TGTGCCTGGTACCTTAGGGGCGGTGAGGAGACCCAGTACTTC. Protein product: CAWYLRGGEETQYF.

The chain combines TRBV7-2 with TRBJ2-2; tentative D call: TRBD1 (5 bases). V was clipped by 4 bases and J by 0 bases, with 12 bases between them. Germline-derived CDR1 and CDR2 are SGHTA and FQGNSA. CDR3 size: 16 residues. The CDR3 sequence is CASSSPSRANTGELFF. The CDR3 region has the DNA TGTGCCAGCAGCTCCCCCTCCAGGGCGAACACCGGGGAGCTGTTTTTT.

The chain couples TRBV2 to TRBJ1-2; no clear D gene. CDR3 size: 14 residues. Germline-derived CDR1 and CDR2 are SNHLY and FYNNEI. Trimming left V 7 bases short and J 2 bases short, with 14 bases between. CDR3 protein: CASMNSELNYGYTF. The CDR3 nucleotides are TGTGCCAGCATGAACTCAGAGCTCAACTATGGCTACACCTTC.

The rearrangement uses TRBV27 and TRBJ2-7; 10 bases match TRBD2. The germline V gene has CDR1 MNHEY and CDR2 SMNVEV (reference sequence). The junction had 7 bases not matched to a gene; V was cut back by 5 bases and J by 3 bases. This CDR3 region has 15 residues. The CDR3 loop reads CASSILAGDNYEQYF. The CDR3 DNA reads as TGTGCCAGCAGTATTCTAGCGGGAGACAACTACGAGCAGTACTTC.

V gene TRBV28 combines with J gene TRBJ2-7; TRBD2 matches 9 bases. Germline V lookup: CDR1 MDHEN, CDR2 SYDVKM. The CDR3 loop spans 17 amino acids. With V trimmed by 3 bases and J by 2 bases, 11 bases remained unmatched. CDR3 DNA sequence: TGTGCCAGCAGTTTTCCCCTCCTAGCGGGAACGACCTACGAGCAGTACTTC. It encodes CASSFPLLAGTTYEQYF.

This clone appeared a single time. This chain links TRBV4-1 with TRBJ2-5, with D possibly TRBD1 on 6 matching bases. The germline CDR1 and CDR2 sequences are MGHRA and YSYEKL. The CDR3 covers 15 residues. V lost 2 bases to trimming and J lost 2 bases, with 12 bases between them. The CDR3 spells CASSQTDRFQETQYF. The CDR3, as DNA: TGCGCCAGCAGCCAAACAGACAGGTTTCAAGAGACCCAGTACTTC.

In its sample, this clone is medium-sized. The chain employs TRBV10-3 and TRBJ2-2; D not resolved. Germline CDR1 reads ENHRY; CDR2 reads SYGVKD. The CDR3 has 14 residues. Trimming stripped 11 bases from V and 0 bases from J, with 13 bases between. This CDR3 is CASIGIANTGELFF. The CDR3 nucleotides are TGTGCCTCTATAGGGATAGCGAACACCGGGGAGCTGTTTTTT.

This chain joins TRBV27 and TRBJ2-1; D gene ambiguous. Trimming stripped 4 bases from V and 6 bases from J, with 16 bases between. Germline CDR1 is MNHEY and CDR2 is SMNVEV (reference sequence). The CDR3 contains 15 residues. The chain's CDR3 is CASSYRQPTGNEQFF. CDR3 in DNA: TGTGCCAGCAGTTACAGACAACCGACTGGCAATGAGCAGTTCTTC.